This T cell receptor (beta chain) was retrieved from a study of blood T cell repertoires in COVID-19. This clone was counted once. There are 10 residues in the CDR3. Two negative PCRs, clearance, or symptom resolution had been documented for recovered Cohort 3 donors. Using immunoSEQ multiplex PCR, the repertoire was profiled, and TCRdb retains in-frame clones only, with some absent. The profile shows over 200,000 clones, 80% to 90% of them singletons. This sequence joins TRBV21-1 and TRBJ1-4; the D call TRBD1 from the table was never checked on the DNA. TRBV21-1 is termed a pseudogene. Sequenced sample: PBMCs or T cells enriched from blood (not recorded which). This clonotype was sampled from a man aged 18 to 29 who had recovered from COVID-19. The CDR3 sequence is CAPGDEKLFF. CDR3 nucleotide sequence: TGTGCCCCAGGGGATGAAAAACTGTTTTTT.